The present entry profiles one TCR beta chain with its context. Antigen unknown. This entry comes from a study of T cell responses to AZD1222 COVID-19 vaccine. Study-wide points: Females outnumbered males among donors, who were mostly white British; clonal diversity was possibly underestimated. Spike regions recognized by vaccine-associated CD4 TCRs spanned the protein, led by 160-218 and 743-854. Seropositive AZD1222 recipients at baseline numbered only five or six.

CDR3 size: 16 residues. Method: immunoSEQ multiplex PCR; TCRdb's copy keeps in-frame clones and lacks some. The sample yields 150,000 or so clones, about 90% seen once. This TCR was sampled from an adult in good health. The V gene is TRBV12-1, the J gene TRBJ2-1; the D call TRBD2 from the table was never checked on the DNA. TRBV12-1 is a documented pseudogene. Here the sequenced sample was peripheral blood, taken on day 0 of AZD1222 vaccination. CDR3 sequence reads: CASSSTPGLAANEQFF. The CDR3 DNA is TGTGCCAGCAGCTCGACCCCGGGACTAGCGGCCAATGAGCAGTTCTTC.